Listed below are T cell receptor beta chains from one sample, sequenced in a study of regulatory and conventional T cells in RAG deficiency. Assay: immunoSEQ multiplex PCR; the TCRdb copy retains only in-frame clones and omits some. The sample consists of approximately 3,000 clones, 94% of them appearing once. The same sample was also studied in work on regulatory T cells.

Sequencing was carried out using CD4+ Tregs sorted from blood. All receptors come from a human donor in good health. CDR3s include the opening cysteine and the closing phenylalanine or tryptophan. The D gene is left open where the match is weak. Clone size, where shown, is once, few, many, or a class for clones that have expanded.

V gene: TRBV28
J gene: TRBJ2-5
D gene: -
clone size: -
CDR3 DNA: TGTGCCAGCAGTTCAGGGAGGGAGACCCAGTACTTC
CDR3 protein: CASSSGRETQYF

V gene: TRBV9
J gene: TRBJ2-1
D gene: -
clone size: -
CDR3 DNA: TGTGCCAGCAGCGGTAGCGGAACTTACAATGAGCAGTTCTTC
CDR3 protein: CASSGSGTYNEQFF

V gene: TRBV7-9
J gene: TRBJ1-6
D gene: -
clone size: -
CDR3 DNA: TGTGCCAGCAGCTTCCCCCCAAGTGAAACCCTCCACTTT
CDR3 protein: CASSFPPSETLHF

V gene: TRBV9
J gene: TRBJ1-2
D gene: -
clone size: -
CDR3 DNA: TGTGCCAGCAGCGTGGCAGACACAGCTAACTATGGCTACACCTTC
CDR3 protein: CASSVADTANYGYTF

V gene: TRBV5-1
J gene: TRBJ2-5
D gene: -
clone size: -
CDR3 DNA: TGCGCCAGCAAGGAAGAGACCCAGTACTTC
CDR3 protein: CASKEETQYF

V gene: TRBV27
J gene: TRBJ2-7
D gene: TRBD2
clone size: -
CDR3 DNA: TGTGCCAGCAGTGCGACTAGCGGGGGCTTTGTTCGCTCCTACGAGCAGTACTTC
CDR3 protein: CASSATSGGFVRSYEQYF

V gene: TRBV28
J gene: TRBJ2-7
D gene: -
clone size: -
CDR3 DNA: TGTGCCAGCAGTCCTGTCGGGCGGGAGCAGTACTTC
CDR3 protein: CASSPVGREQYF

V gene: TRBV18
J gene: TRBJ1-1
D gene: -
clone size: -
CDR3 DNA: TGTGCCAGCTCACCACGGACAGCAGGGAACACTGAAGCTTTCTTT
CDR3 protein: CASSPRTAGNTEAFF

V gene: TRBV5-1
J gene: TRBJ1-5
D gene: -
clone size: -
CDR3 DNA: TGCGCCAGCAGCTTGGACAGTAGCAATCAGCCCCAGCATTTT
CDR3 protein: CASSLDSSNQPQHF

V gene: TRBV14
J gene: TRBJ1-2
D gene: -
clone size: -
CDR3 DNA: TGTGCCAGCAGCCGGACATCTGGTGGCTACACCTTC
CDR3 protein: CASSRTSGGYTF

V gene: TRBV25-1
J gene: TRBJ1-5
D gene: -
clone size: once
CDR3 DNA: TGTGCCAGCAGACAGGGCAATCAGCCCCAGCATTTT
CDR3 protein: CASRQGNQPQHF

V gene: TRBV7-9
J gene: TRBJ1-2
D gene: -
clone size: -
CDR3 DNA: TGTGCCAGCCGCAGAGTCTCTAACTATGGCTACACCTTC
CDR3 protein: CASRRVSNYGYTF

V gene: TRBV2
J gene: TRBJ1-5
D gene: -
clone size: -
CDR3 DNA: TGTGCCAGCAGTGGAGGGGACAGCAATCAGCCCCAGCATTTT
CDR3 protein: CASSGGDSNQPQHF

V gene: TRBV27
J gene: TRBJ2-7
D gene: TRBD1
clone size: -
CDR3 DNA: TGTGCCAGCAGTTTAACCGGGACAGACACCTACGAGCAGTACTTC
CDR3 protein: CASSLTGTDTYEQYF

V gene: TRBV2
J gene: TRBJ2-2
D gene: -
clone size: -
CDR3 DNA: TGTGCCAGCAGACGGACTTTAAACACCGGGGAGCTGTTTTTT
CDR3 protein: CASRRTLNTGELFF

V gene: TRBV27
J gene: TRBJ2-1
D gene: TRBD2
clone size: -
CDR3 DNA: TGTGCCAGCAGCGCCCGCGCGGGAGCCTCCTACAATGAGCAGTTCTTC
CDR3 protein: CASSARAGASYNEQFF

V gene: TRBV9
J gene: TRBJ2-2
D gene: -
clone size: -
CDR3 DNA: TGTGCCAGCAGCGTAGTTCAGGGAGGCGGGGAGCTGTTTTTT
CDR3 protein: CASSVVQGGGELFF

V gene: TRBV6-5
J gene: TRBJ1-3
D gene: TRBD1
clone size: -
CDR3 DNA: TGTGCCAGCAGTTACTCGGACAGGGCTGGAAACACCATATATTTT
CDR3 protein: CASSYSDRAGNTIYF

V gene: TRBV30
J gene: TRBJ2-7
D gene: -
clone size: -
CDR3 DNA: TGTGCCTCACCACGAGGGGGGGGCAGTTCCGAGCAGTACTTC
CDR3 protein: CASPRGGGSSEQYF

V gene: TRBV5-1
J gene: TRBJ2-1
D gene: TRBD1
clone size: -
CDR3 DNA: TGCGCCAGCAGCTTGGACAGGGGCCGTTACAATGAGCAGTTCTTC
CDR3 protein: CASSLDRGRYNEQFF

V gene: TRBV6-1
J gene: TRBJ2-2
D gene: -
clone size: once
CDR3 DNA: TGTGCCAGCAAACTAGAGGGCACCGGGGAGCTGTTTTTT
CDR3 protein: CASKLEGTGELFF

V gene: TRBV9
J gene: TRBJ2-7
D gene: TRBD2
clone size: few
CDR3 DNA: TGTGCCAGCAGCGTAGACGGCGGGAGGGCCCGCGAGCAGTACTTC
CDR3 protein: CASSVDGGRAREQYF

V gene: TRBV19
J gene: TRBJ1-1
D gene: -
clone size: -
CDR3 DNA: TGTGCCAGTAGGGAGAACACTGAAGCTTTCTTT
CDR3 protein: CASRENTEAFF

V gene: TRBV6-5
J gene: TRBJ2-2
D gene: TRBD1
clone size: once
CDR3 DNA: TGTGCCAGCCGGGACAGTCACACCGGGGAGCTGTTTTTT
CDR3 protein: CASRDSHTGELFF

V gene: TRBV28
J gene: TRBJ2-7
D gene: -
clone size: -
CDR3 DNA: TGTGCCAGCAGTGAGTCCTACGAGCAGTACTTC
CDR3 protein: CASSESYEQYF

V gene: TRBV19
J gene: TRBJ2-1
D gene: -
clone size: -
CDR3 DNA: TGTGCCAGTAGTATCCCCGGCGGGGAGAGGAGGAATGAGCAGTTCTTC
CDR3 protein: CASSIPGGERRNEQFF

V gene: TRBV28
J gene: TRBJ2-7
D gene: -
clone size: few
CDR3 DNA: TGTGCCAGCAGTTTGGTGGGCGCCTCCTACGAGCAGTACTTC
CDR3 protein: CASSLVGASYEQYF

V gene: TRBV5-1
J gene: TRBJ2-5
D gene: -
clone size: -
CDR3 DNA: TGCGCCAGCAGCTCCTTTTCGGCAGGGCGCGAGACCCAGTACTTC
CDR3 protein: CASSSFSAGRETQYF

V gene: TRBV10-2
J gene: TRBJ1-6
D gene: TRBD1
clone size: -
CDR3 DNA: TGCGCCAGCAGTCGGGACAGTTATAATTCACCCCTCCACTTT
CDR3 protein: CASSRDSYNSPLHF

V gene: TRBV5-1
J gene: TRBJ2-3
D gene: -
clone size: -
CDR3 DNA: TGCGCCAGCAGCTCCCCAGATACGCAGTATTTT
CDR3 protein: CASSSPDTQYF

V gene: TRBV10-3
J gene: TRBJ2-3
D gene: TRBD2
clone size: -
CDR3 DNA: TGTGCCATCAGTGGGCGGGGGGGAGGCACAGATACGCAGTATTTT
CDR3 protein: CAISGRGGGTDTQYF

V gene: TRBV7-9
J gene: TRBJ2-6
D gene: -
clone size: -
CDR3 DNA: TGTGCCAGCAGCTTAGCGCAAGGTTGGGGTTCTGGGGCCAACGTCCTGACTTTC
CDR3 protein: CASSLAQGWGSGANVLTF

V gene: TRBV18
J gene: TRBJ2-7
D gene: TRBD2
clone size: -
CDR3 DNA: TGTGCCAGCTCACCACAACTAGCGGGGGCCTCCCGTGAGCAGTACTTC
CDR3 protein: CASSPQLAGASREQYF

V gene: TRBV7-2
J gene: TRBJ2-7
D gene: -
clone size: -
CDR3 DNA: TGTGCCAGCAGCTTTGGGGCAGAGAGCTCCTACGAGCAGTACTTC
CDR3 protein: CASSFGAESSYEQYF

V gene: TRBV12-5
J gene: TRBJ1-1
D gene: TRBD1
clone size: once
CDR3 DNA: TGTGCTAGTGGTTTGGAATTACAGGGGAAATCTTTCTTT
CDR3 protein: CASGLELQGKSFF

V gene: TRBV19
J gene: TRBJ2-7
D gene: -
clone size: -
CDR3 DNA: TGTGCCAGTAGTATGGTTTTTGGGACTTACTACGAGCAGTACTTC
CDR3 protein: CASSMVFGTYYEQYF

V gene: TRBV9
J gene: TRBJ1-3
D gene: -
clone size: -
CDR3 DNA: TGTGCCAGCAGCGTAGCAATCGGGGATGTGGGAAACACCATATATTTT
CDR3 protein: CASSVAIGDVGNTIYF

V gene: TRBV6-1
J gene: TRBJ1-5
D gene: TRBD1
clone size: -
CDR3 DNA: TGTGCCAGCAGTCCCGGGACAGGGTCGGGTCAGCCCCAGCATTTT
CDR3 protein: CASSPGTGSGQPQHF

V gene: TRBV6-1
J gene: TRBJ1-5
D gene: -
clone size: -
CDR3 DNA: TGTGCCAGCAGTGAGGTTGACAATCAGCCCCAGCATTTT
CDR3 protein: CASSEVDNQPQHF

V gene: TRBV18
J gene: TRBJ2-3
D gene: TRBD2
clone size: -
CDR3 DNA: TGTGCCAGCTCACCACCTAGGAGCGGGGGGCGAAGCACAGATACGCAGTATTTT
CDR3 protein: CASSPPRSGGRSTDTQYF

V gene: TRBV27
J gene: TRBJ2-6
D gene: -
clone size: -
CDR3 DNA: TGTGCCAGCAGTCCTCTTACATCTGGGGCCAACGTCCTGACTTTC
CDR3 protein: CASSPLTSGANVLTF

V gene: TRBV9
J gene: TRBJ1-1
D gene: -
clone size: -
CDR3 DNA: TGTGCCAGCAGCGTAGGGGGCCAGGCATATGAAGCTTTCTTT
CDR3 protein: CASSVGGQAYEAFF

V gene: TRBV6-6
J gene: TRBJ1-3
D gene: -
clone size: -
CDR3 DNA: TGTGCCAGCAGTGGAGGTTTTGAGAACACCATATATTTT
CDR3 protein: CASSGGFENTIYF

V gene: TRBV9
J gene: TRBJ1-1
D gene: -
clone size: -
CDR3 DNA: TGTGCCAGCAGCGTAGAGGGGTCAGGGAACGCTTTCTTT
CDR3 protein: CASSVEGSGNAFF